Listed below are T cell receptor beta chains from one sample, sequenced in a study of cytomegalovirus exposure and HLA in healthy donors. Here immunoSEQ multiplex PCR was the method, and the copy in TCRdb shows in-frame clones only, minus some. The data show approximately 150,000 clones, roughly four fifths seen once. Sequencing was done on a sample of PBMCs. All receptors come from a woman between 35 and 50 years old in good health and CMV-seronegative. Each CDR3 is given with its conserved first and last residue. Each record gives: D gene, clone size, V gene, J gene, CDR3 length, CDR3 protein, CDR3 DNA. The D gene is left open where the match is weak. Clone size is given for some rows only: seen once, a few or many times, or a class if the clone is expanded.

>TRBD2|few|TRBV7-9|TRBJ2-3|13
CASGREGTDTQYF
TGTGCCAGCGGGCGGGAGGGCACAGATACGCAGTATTTT
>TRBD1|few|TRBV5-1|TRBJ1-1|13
CASGQGSHTEAFF
TGCGCCAGCGGACAGGGTTCCCACACTGAAGCTTTCTTT
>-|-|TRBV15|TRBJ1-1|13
CATSKTVNTEAFF
TGTGCCACCAGCAAGACAGTGAACACTGAAGCTTTCTTT
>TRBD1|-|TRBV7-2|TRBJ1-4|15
CASSLDRELNEKLFF
TGTGCCAGCAGCTTGGACAGGGAATTAAATGAAAAACTGTTTTTT
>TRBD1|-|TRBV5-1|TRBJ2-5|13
CASTTTGKETQYF
TGCGCCAGCACTACGACAGGGAAGGAGACCCAGTACTTC
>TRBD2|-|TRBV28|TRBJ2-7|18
CASKGPSGRPRRYYEQYF
TGTGCCAGCAAGGGGCCTAGCGGGAGGCCACGCCGGTACTACGAGCAGTACTTC
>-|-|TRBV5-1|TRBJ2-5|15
CASSVSPLLAETQYF
TGCGCCAGCAGCGTATCTCCCCTTCTAGCGGAGACCCAGTACTTC
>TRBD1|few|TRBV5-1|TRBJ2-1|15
CASSAQVGTGNEQFF
TGCGCCAGCAGCGCACAAGTGGGGACAGGCAATGAGCAGTTCTTC
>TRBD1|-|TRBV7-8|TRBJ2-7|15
CASSLAGTGVGEQYF
TGTGCCAGCAGCTTAGCGGGGACAGGGGTCGGCGAGCAGTACTTC
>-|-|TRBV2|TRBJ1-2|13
CASSDYINYGYTF
TGTGCCAGCAGTGATTACATCAACTATGGCTACACCTTC
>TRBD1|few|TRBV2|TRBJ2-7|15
CASRRETGPTYEQYF
TGTGCCAGCAGGCGAGAGACAGGGCCCACCTACGAGCAGTACTTC
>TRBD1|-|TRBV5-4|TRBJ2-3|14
CASSPDRVSDTQYF
TGTGCCAGCAGCCCGGACAGGGTGTCAGATACGCAGTATTTT
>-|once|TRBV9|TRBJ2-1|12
CASSVGSGEQFF
TGTGCCAGCAGCGTAGGTTCGGGAGAGCAGTTCTTC
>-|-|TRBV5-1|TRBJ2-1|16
CASSLGGQPELNEQFF
TGCGCCAGCAGCTTGGGGGGACAACCGGAGCTCAATGAGCAGTTCTTC
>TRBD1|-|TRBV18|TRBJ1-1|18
CASSPVSGQGSVETEAFF
TGTGCCAGCTCACCGGTATCAGGACAGGGTAGCGTAGAAACTGAAGCTTTCTTT
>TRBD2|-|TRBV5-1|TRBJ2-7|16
CASSSPSGRAQGEQYF
TGCGCCAGCAGCTCGCCTAGCGGGAGGGCCCAGGGCGAGCAGTACTTC
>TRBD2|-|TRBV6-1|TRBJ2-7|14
CASSYTSGSYEQYF
TGTGCCAGCAGCTACACTAGCGGGAGTTACGAGCAGTACTTC
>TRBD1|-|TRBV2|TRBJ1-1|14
CASILTGGVPEAFF
TGTGCCAGCATCTTGACAGGGGGCGTCCCTGAAGCTTTCTTT
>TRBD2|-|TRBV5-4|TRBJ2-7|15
CASSPVPSGSYEQYF
TGTGCCAGCAGCCCCGTGCCTAGCGGGAGCTACGAGCAGTACTTC
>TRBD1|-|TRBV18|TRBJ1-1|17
CASSSANVGQSHTEAFF
TGTGCCAGCTCCTCGGCCAATGTGGGACAGAGTCACACTGAAGCTTTCTTT
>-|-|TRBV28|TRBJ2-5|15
CASRGTRAGLETQYF
TGTGCCAGCAGGGGTACGAGGGCTGGGTTGGAGACCCAGTACTTC
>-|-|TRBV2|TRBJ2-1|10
CASQLVWQFF
TGTGCCAGCCAACTAGTCTGGCAGTTCTTC
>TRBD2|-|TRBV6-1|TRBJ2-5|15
CASSLAVRSGETQYF
TGTGCCAGCAGCCTAGCGGTTCGGAGTGGAGAGACCCAGTACTTC
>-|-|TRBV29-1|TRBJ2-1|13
CSVDSGFGNEQFF
TGCAGCGTTGATTCGGGATTCGGGAATGAGCAGTTCTTC
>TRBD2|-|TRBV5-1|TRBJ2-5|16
CASSYGVSGTQETQYF
TGCGCCAGCAGCTATGGGGTTAGCGGGACCCAAGAGACCCAGTACTTC
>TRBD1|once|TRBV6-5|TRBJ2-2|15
CASSGGQGAVGELFF
TGTGCCAGCAGTGGCGGACAGGGGGCAGTCGGGGAGCTGTTTTTT
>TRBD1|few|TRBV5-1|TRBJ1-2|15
CASSARPTGEGGYTF
TGCGCCAGCAGTGCTAGACCGACAGGGGAGGGCGGCTACACCTTC
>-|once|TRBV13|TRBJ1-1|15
CASSLGPALATEAFF
TGTGCCAGCAGCTTAGGTCCCGCCCTGGCCACTGAAGCTTTCTTT
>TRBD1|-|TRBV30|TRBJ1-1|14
CAWSPIDRETEAFF
TGTGCCTGGAGTCCTATAGACAGGGAAACTGAAGCTTTCTTT
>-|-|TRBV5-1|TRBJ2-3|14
CASSLYLTTDTQYF
TGCGCCAGCAGCTTGTACCTAACTACAGATACGCAGTATTTT
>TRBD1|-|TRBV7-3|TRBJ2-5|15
CASRPGQGVQETQYF
TGTGCCAGCAGACCGGGACAGGGGGTACAAGAGACCCAGTACTTC
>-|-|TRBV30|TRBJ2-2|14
CAWGRGTFTGELFF
TGTGCCTGGGGGAGGGGGACGTTCACCGGGGAGCTGTTTTTT
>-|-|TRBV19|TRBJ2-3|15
CASSPRLFGTDTQYF
TGTGCCAGTAGTCCCAGACTTTTCGGGACAGATACGCAGTATTTT
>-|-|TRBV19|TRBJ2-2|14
CASSTGRLMEELFF
TGTGCCAGTAGTACAGGGAGGCTTATGGAGGAGCTGTTTTTT
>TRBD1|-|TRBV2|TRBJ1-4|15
CASSPPDRNVEKLFF
TGTGCCAGCAGTCCCCCGGACAGGAACGTTGAAAAACTGTTTTTT
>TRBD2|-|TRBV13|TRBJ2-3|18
CASSFRGSGRWGTDTQYF
TGTGCCAGCAGCTTCCGCGGGAGCGGGAGATGGGGGACAGATACGCAGTATTTT
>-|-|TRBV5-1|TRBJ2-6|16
CASSLGHYSGANVLTF
TGCGCCAGCAGCTTGGGGCACTACTCTGGGGCCAACGTCCTGACTTTC
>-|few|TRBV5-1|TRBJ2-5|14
CASSLTGGQETQYF
TGCGCCAGCAGCTTGACCGGGGGCCAAGAGACCCAGTACTTC
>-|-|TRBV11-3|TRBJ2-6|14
CASSFSSGANVLTF
TGTGCCAGCAGCTTTTCTTCTGGGGCCAACGTCCTGACTTTC
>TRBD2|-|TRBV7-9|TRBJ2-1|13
CASSLTSPNEQFF
TGTGCCAGCAGCTTGACTAGCCCGAATGAGCAGTTCTTC
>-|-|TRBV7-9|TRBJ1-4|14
CASSFSGGREKLFF
TGTGCCAGCAGCTTCTCTGGGGGCCGGGAAAAACTGTTTTTT
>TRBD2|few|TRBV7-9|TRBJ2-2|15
CASSYSGRNTGELFF
TGTGCCAGCAGTTATAGCGGGAGAAACACCGGGGAGCTGTTTTTT
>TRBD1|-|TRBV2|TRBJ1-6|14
CASCTPGGISPLHF
TGTGCCAGCTGCACCCCAGGGGGCATTTCACCCCTCCACTTT
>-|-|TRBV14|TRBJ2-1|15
CASSQYGSSYNEQFF
TGTGCCAGCAGCCAATACGGGAGCTCCTACAATGAGCAGTTCTTC
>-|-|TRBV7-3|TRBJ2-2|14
CASSPMGDTGELFF
TGTGCCAGCAGCCCCATGGGAGACACCGGGGAGCTGTTTTTT
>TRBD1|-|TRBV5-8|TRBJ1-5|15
CASSLGQGAGQPQHF
TGTGCCAGCAGCTTGGGGCAGGGGGCCGGTCAGCCCCAGCATTTT
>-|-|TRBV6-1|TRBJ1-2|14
CASINRWGDYGYTF
TGTGCCAGCATTAACAGGTGGGGTGACTATGGCTACACCTTC
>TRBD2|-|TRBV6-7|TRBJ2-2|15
CASSWTSGNTGELFF
TGTGCCAGCAGTTGGACTAGCGGAAACACCGGGGAGCTGTTTTTT
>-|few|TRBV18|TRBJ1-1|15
CASSPRVPMNTEAFF
TGTGCCAGCTCACCACGAGTCCCTATGAACACTGAAGCTTTCTTT
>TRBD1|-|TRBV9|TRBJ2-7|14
CASSDRDRGQQQYF
TGTGCCAGCAGCGACCGGGACAGGGGGCAGCAGCAGTACTTC